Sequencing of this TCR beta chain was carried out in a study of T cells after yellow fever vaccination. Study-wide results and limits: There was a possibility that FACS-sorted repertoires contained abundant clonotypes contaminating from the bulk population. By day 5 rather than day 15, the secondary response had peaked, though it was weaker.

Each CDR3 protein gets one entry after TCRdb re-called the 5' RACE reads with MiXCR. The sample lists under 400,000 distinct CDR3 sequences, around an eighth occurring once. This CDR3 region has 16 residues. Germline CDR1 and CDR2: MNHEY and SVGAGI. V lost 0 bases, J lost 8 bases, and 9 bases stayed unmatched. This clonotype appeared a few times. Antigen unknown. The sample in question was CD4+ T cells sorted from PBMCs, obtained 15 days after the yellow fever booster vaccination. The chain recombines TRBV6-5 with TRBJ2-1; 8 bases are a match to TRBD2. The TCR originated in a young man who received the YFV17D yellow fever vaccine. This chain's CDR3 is CASSYSPRGGLDEQFF. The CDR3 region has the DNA TGTGCCAGCAGTTACTCTCCCCGGGGGGGCTTGGATGAGCAGTTCTTC.